The count of the clone carrying this TCR beta chain is one. This sample was included in a study of OX40 agonist ivuxolimab in advanced cancers. Profiling relied on immunoSEQ multiplex PCR, and the TCRdb table lists in-frame clones only, not all of them. The profile shows around 72,000 clones, roughly 80% of them singletons. CDR3 length: 15 amino acids. The V and J ends lost 6 bases and 4 bases, in that order; junction bases with no gene match: 3. From germline, CDR1 is SNHLY and CDR2 FYNNEI. This material consisted of CD4+ or CD8+ T cells sorted from blood, taken in a trial of the OX40 agonist ivuxolimab. The chain recombines TRBV2 with TRBJ2-5, with TRBD2 matching over 15 bases. The clonotype comes from an adult with an advanced solid tumor such as melanoma, head and neck, liver or kidney cancer. The chain's CDR3 is CASRGLAGGGETQYF. CDR3 nucleotides: TGTGCCAGCAGGGGACTAGCGGGAGGAGGAGAGACCCAGTACTTC. Full variable domain (missing parts from reference TRBV2 and TRBJ2-5): EPEVTQTPSHQVTQMGQEVILRCVPISNHLYFYWYRQILGQKVEFLVSFYNNEISEKSEIFDDQFSVERPDGSNFTLKIRSTKLEDSAMYFCASRGLAGGGETQYFGPGTRLLVL.